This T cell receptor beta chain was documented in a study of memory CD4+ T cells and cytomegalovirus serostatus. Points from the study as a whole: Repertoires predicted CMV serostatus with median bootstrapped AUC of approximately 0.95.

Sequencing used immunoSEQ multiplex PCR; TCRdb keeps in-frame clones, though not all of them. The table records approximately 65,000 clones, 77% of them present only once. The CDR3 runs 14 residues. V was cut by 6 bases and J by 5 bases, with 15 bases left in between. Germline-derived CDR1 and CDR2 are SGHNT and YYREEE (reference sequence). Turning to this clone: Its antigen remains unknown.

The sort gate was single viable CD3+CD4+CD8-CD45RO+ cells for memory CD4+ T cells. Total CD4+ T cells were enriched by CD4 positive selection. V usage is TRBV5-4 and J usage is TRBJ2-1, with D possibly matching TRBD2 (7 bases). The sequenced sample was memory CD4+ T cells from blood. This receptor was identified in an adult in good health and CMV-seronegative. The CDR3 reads CASILRGGDNEQFF. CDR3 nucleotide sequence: TGTGCCAGCATCCTAAGGGGGGGCGACAATGAGCAGTTCTTC. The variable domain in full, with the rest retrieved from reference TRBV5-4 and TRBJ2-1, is ETGVTQSPTHLIKTRGQQVTLRCSSQSGHNTVSWYQQALGQGPQFIFQYYREEENGRGNFPPRFSGLQFPNYSSELNVNALELDDSALYLCASILRGGDNEQFFGPGTRLTVL.